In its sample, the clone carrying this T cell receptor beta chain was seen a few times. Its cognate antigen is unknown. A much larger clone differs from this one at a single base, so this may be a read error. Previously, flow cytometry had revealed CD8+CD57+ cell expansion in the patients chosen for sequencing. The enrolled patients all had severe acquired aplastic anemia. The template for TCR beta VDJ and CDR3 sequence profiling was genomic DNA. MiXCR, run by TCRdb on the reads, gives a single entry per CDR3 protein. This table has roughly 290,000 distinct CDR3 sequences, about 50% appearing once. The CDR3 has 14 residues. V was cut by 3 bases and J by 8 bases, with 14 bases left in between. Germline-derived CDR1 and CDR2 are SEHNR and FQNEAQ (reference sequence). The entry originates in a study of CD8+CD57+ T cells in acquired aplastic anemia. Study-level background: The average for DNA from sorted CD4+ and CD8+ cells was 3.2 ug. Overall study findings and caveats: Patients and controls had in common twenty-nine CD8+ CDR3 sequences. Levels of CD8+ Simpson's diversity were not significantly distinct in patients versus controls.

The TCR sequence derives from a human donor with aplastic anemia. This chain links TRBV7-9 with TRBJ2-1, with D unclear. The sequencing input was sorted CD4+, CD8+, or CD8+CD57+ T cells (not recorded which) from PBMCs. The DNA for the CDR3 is TGTGCCAGCAGCTTGGGTCAGATGGGCGATGAGCAGTTCTTC. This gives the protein CASSLGQMGDEQFF.